This paragraph reports one TCR beta chain. This entry belongs to a study of blood T cell repertoires in COVID-19. Turning to the study itself: Acute and convalescent COVID-19 specimens originated in the United States, Italy and Spain. PBMCs, B-cell-depleted T cells, or T cells provided the cDNA or gDNA that made up the material.

Assignments of participants to cohorts depended upon their own reported clinical history. Germline loops: CDR1 SGHKS, CDR2 YYEKEE (reference sequence). Trimming removed 4 bases at V and 4 bases at J, with 12 bases between. The CDR3 is 13 residues long. Some clones are missing from TCRdb's copy, which holds only in-frame ones; the method was immunoSEQ multiplex PCR. The sample gives about 310,000 clones, about 88% of which show up once; roughly 8.9% is in the top ten. This TCR was sampled from a woman aged 40 to 50 who had recovered from COVID-19. The sequenced sample consisted of PBMCs or T cells enriched from blood (not recorded which). The V gene is TRBV5-5, the J gene TRBJ2-7, with unresolved D. This chain's CDR3 is CASSQVEDYEQYF. Written as DNA, the CDR3 is TGTGCCAGCAGCCAAGTAGAGGATTACGAGCAGTACTTC.